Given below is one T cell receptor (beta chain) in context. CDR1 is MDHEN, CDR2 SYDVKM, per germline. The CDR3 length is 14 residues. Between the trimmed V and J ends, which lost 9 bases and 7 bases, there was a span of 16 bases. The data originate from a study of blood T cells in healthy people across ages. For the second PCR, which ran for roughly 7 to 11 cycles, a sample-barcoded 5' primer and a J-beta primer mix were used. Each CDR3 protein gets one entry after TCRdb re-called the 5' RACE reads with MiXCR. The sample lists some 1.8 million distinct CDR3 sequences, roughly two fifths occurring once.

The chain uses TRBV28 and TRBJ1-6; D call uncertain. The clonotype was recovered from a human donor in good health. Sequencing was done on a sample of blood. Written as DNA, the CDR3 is TGTGCCAGTGGTCCGGCCAGACTAAATTCACCCCTCCACTTT. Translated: CASGPARLNSPLHF.